Below, one TCR beta chain is given with its context. Its specificity is unknown. The sequenced template was cDNA made from the entire isolated RNA. Generated by immunoSEQ multiplex PCR, the TCRdb table keeps only in-frame clones and is missing some. In the table there are hundreds of thousands of clones, roughly a sixth of which are singletons. CDR3 size: 16 residues. CDR1 and CDR2 from the germline V gene are SGHTA and FQGNSA. These data belong to a study of beta chain features in type 1 diabetes. General study points: No resolution was reached here on whether HLA type influences TCRB rearrangement.

The sequencing input was naive CD4+ T cells from blood. The source is a woman younger than 35 in good health. The J gene is TRBJ2-7, the V gene TRBV7-2; no firm D call. The J call is uncertain, as TRBJ2-5 better fits the DNA end. The CDR3 region has the DNA TGTGCCAGCAGCTTGAGGTTGAGTGGGGTGCAAGAGACCCAGTACTTC. Protein product: CASSLRLSGVQETQYF.